This TCR beta chain is from a study of metastatic and nonmetastatic thyroid tumors. In its sample, this clone was seen many times. The germline V gene encodes CDR1 LNHNV and CDR2 YYDKDF (reference sequence). This CDR3 comprises 14 residues. V lost 1 base to trimming and J lost 2 bases, with 8 bases between them. Original processing notes: The authors used CDR3 differences across clinicopathological groups to build a distant-metastasis classifier for papillary thyroid cancer. TCRdb re-analyzed the PCR reads through MiXCR. These V and J calls are TCRdb output, not the study's own analysis. The sample carries some 21,000 clones, 15% to 18% recorded once. Thyroid surgery was preceded by no treatment in any patient.

The TCR originated in a female donor with papillary thyroid cancer or a benign thyroid nodule (not recorded which). Some clones in this sample may be carry-over from other donors' samples. The rearrangement uses TRBV15 and TRBJ2-5, with D possibly TRBD1 on 5 matching bases. The sample comprised blood. CDR3 protein: CATSRATAQETQYF. The CDR3 nucleotides are TGTGCCACCAGCAGAGCGACAGCTCAAGAGACCCAGTACTTC.